The 14 T cell receptor beta chains below all came from one sample that was sequenced in a study of PD-L1 blockade in urothelial cancer. The sample's time point: peripheral blood 6 weeks after treatment start. Profiled with immunoSEQ multiplex PCR; TCRdb holds only in-frame clones, not every one. The sample includes some 120,000 clones, approximately 90% seen only once; the top ten take around 1.7%. The sequencing here drew on PBMCs, taken around atezolizumab (anti-PD-L1) treatment. The receptors here all came from a man between 60 and 70 years old with urothelial cancer.

In DNA form, the CDR3 reads TGTGCCAGCAGCTCGGGACATTGGGAGGAGACCCAGTACTTC. Translated: CASSSGHWEETQYF. The chain combines TRBV7-2 with TRBJ2-5, with D possibly TRBD1 on 6 matching bases. Germline V gives CDR1 SGHTA, CDR2 FQGNSA. The CDR3 covers 14 residues. V was clipped by 4 bases and J by 5 bases, with 14 bases between them.

This chain uses TRBV28 with TRBJ1-4, with 7 bases matching TRBD1. Germline V gene data show CDR1 as MDHEN and CDR2 as SYDVKM. V gave up 0 bases and J gave up 7 bases; unmatched junction bases: 2. The CDR3 consists of 14 residues. In DNA, the CDR3 is TGTGCCAGCAGTTTATGGGCAGGGGGTGAAAAACTGTTTTTT. Residues: CASSLWAGGEKLFF.

The chain employs TRBV29-1 and TRBJ2-1; 9 bases line up with TRBD2. Germline trimming cut 1 base from V and 8 bases from J; bases unmatched to any gene: 6. Germline V gene lookup returns CDR1 SQVTM and CDR2 ANQGSEA. The CDR3 contains 14 residues. The CDR3 is CSVEGREGRDEQFF. CDR3 DNA: TGCAGCGTTGAAGGGCGGGAGGGCCGGGATGAGCAGTTCTTC.

V gene TRBV6-1 combines with J gene TRBJ1-1; a weak D match, TRBD1 (5 bases). The CDR3 contains 13 residues. The germline CDR1 and CDR2 sequences are MNHNS and SASEGT. V was clipped by 6 bases and J by 3 bases, with 11 bases between them. This chain's CDR3 is CASRRSGDTEAFF. CDR3 DNA sequence: TGTGCCAGCAGGAGGTCGGGGGACACTGAAGCTTTCTTT.

Concerning this clone: The sample holds other DNA sequences that translate to the same CDR3. This chain connects TRBV5-1 to TRBJ2-5; TRBD1 aligns across 9 bases. The CDR3 is 14 residues long. V was clipped by 2 bases and J by 2 bases; unmatched bases: 1. Germline V gene data show CDR1 as SGHRS and CDR2 as YFSETQ. The CDR3 DNA reads as TGCGCCAGCAGCTTAGGACAGGGGCAAGAGACCCAGTACTTC. It translates to CASSLGQGQETQYF.

The chain is built from TRBV5-4 and TRBJ2-3; TRBD2 agrees at 13 bases. The J segment lost 2 bases and the V segment lost 4 bases, leaving 7 bases of the junction unmatched. Looked up from germline, CDR1 is SGHNT and CDR2 is YYREEE (reference sequence). CDR3 length: 17 amino acids. CDR3 protein: CASSTWTSGGITDTQYF. The CDR3 nucleotides are TGTGCCAGCAGCACCTGGACTAGCGGGGGAATCACAGATACGCAGTATTTT.

This chain connects TRBV7-2 to TRBJ2-1; TRBD1 matches 12 bases. Germline assignment: CDR1 SGHTA and CDR2 FQGNSA. With V trimmed by 4 bases and J by 8 bases, 9 bases remained unmatched. The CDR3 is made up of 16 amino acids. CDR3 nucleotides: TGTGCCAGCAGCTCGACCGGGACAGGGGGCGAGGATGAGCAGTTCTTC. This sequence encodes CASSSTGTGGEDEQFF.

This clone was seen a single time. The chain joins TRBV30 to TRBJ2-7; a possible D gene is TRBD2 (5 bases). V lost 0 bases to trimming and J lost 5 bases, with 5 bases between them. The CDR3 consists of 11 residues. Germline-derived CDR1 and CDR2 are GTSNPN and SVGIG (reference sequence). This chain's CDR3 is CAWSVRDEQYF. The DNA of the CDR3 is TGTGCCTGGAGTGTGAGGGACGAGCAGTACTTC.

This clone was counted a single time. The chain joins TRBV14 to TRBJ2-7; TRBD1 agrees at 9 bases. V gave up 3 bases and J gave up 5 bases; unmatched junction bases: 5. The CDR3 is made up of 14 amino acids. Germline CDR1 and CDR2: SGHDN and FVKESK. The CDR3 spells CASSHLQGAHEQYF. In DNA, the CDR3 is TGTGCCAGCAGCCACCTACAGGGGGCTCACGAGCAGTACTTC.

The J gene is TRBJ2-5, the V gene TRBV5-4; 10 positions match TRBD2. CDR1 is SGHNT, CDR2 YYREEE, per germline (reference sequence). The CDR3 is 17 residues long. The J segment lost 4 bases and the V segment lost 1 base, leaving 10 bases of the junction unmatched. The CDR3 coding sequence is TGTGCCAGCAGCTTGTGGCTAGCGGGAGTAAGGGGAGAGACCCAGTACTTC. This gives the protein CASSLWLAGVRGETQYF. The entire variable domain, with the rest obtained from reference TRBV5-4 and TRBJ2-5, is as follows: ETGVTQSPTHLIKTRGQQVTLRCSSQSGHNTVSWYQQALGQGPQFIFQYYREEENGRGNFPPRFSGLQFPNYSSELNVNALELDDSALYLCASSLWLAGVRGETQYFGPGTRLLVL.

The genes are TRBV5-6 and TRBJ1-5, with D tentatively TRBD1 (6 bases). V was shortened by 0 bases and J by 2 bases, with 6 bases between the two germline ends. Per germline, CDR1 SGHDT and CDR2 YYEEEE. CDR3 size: 14 residues. CDR3 sequence (DNA): TGTGCCAGCAGCTTGGACAGGGGCAATCAGCCCCAGCATTTT. It specifies CASSLDRGNQPQHF.

CDR3 bases: TGTGCCAGCTTGACAGGGCTTCAGCCCCAGCATTTT. Its protein product is CASLTGLQPQHF. This chain uses TRBV28 with TRBJ1-5; 7 nucleotides match TRBD1. Germline V lookup: CDR1 MDHEN, CDR2 SYDVKM. V shed 8 bases and J 6 bases; nucleotides not matched to a gene: 4. The CDR3 runs 12 residues. Full variable domain (remainder filled in from reference TRBV28 and TRBJ1-5): DVKVTQSSRYLVKRTGEKVFLECVQDMDHENMFWYRQDPGLGLRLIYFSYDVKMKEKGDIPEGYSVSREKKERFSLILESASTNQTSMYLCASLTGLQPQHFGDGTRLSIL.

This rearrangement joins TRBV18 to TRBJ2-1, with D tentatively TRBD2 (5 bases). Trimming took 6 bases from V and 3 from J, leaving 12 bases between them. CDR1 is KGHSH, CDR2 LQKENI, per germline. The CDR3 contains 14 residues. CDR3 nucleotides: TGTGCCAGCTCCCCGACGGGAAGCTACAATGAGCAGTTCTTC. It encodes CASSPTGSYNEQFF. The full variable domain, rest sourced from reference TRBV18 and TRBJ2-1, is NAGVMQNPRHLVRRRGQEARLRCSPMKGHSHVYWYRQLPEEGLKFMVYLQKENIIDESGMPKERFSAEFPKEGPSILRIQQVVRGDSAAYFCASSPTGSYNEQFFGPGTRLTVL.

V is TRBV11-2 and J is TRBJ2-1; 12 bases align to TRBD2. Germline V gene data show CDR1 as SGHAT and CDR2 as FQNNGV. The V segment lost 7 bases and the J segment 7 bases; nucleotides outside the gene matches: 11. The CDR3 loop spans 16 amino acids. The CDR3 loop is CASTRVETSGSNEQFF. DNA of the CDR3: TGTGCCAGCACCAGGGTAGAGACTAGCGGGAGTAATGAGCAGTTCTTC.